This T cell receptor (beta chain) was obtained from a study of T cell changes during pregnancy in multiple sclerosis. Sequenced by immunoSEQ multiplex PCR; TCRdb stores in-frame clones only, minus some. The table lists about 8,000 clones, 87% of them singletons. V lost 3 bases, J lost 11 bases, and 26 bases lay in between. The CDR3 is 16 amino acids. CDR1 LNHNV and CDR2 YYDKDF come from the germline V gene (reference sequence). Source: CD8+ T cells from peripheral blood mononuclear cells, taken in the first trimester of pregnancy. The TCR originated in a female donor in good health, enrolled as a control in a pregnancy study. The gene calls are TRBV15 and TRBJ2-7, with TRBD2 as a possible D gene (6 bases). CDR3 in amino acids: CATSSETGVASTAEYF. The CDR3 bases are TGTGCCACCAGCAGTGAGACGGGAGTGGCGAGCACGGCGGAGTACTTC.